These T cell receptor beta chains were read from a single sample in a study of T cell repertoires in cytomegalovirus infection. TCRdb re-called the reads with MiXCR, one entry per CDR3 protein. The sample contains over 300,000 distinct CDR3 sequences, roughly 17% of which appear only once. Sample: PBMCs. The receptor source for this set is a human donor in good health (CMV status not recorded). Some clones in this sample may be carry-over from other donors' samples. The CDR3 runs from the conserved cysteine through the conserved F or W. A D gene is named only where the DNA matches it firmly. Some rows have no size entry. The others give once, few or many, or a class for an expanded clone.

j_call | clone_size | cdr3_length | d_call | v_call | cdr3_nt | cdr3_aa
TRBJ1-6 | many | 15 | - | TRBV6-5 | TGTGCCAGCAGTTACTCGCGCACGGGTGATTCACCCCTCCACTTT | CASSYSRTGDSPLHF
TRBJ1-1 | - | 13 | - | TRBV5-4 | TGTGCCAGCAGCCCGGGACTCAACACTGAAGCTTTCTTT | CASSPGLNTEAFF
TRBJ1-5 | many | 14 | TRBD1 | TRBV6-2/TRBV6-3 | TGTGCCAGCACCCGGGACAGTAGCAATCAGCCCCAGCATTTT | CASTRDSSNQPQHF
TRBJ2-3 | few | 13 | - | TRBV11-2 | TGTGCCAGCAGCTTAGTTCAGACTGATACGCAGTATTTT | CASSLVQTDTQYF
TRBJ1-6 | - | 14 | TRBD1 | TRBV20-1 | TGCAGTGCTAGCGGGACAGGTCCTAATTCACCCCTCCACTTT | CSASGTGPNSPLHF
TRBJ1-4 | few | 14 | - | TRBV28 | TGTGCCAGCAGCCGGGGCGGGGGGCAAGAAAAACTGTTTTTT | CASSRGGGQEKLFF
TRBJ2-3 | many | 16 | TRBD1 | TRBV6-2/TRBV6-3 | TGTGCCAGCAGTTCCTCGGGACAGGACGATACAGATACGCAGTATTTT | CASSSSGQDDTDTQYF
TRBJ2-7 | few | 13 | - | TRBV10-3 | TGTGCCATCAGTCGGAAAGCAATGGACGAGCAGTACTTC | CAISRKAMDEQYF
TRBJ1-2 | - | 14 | - | TRBV12-3/TRBV12-4 | TGTGCCAGCAGACAGACCGGGACAACGGTTCCCTACACCTTC | CASRQTGTTVPYTF
TRBJ2-1 | few | 14 | - | TRBV27 | TGTGCCAGCAGTCCCCGGGACCTGGGGAATGAGCAGTTCTTC | CASSPRDLGNEQFF
TRBJ1-1 | many | 15 | TRBD1 | TRBV12-3/TRBV12-4 | TGTGCCAGCAGTCAACAGACAGGGGCCGCAACTGAAGCTTTCTTT | CASSQQTGAATEAFF
TRBJ1-4 | - | 15 | - | TRBV2 | TGTGCCAGTCGATCCCGGGCCCTGGAAAATGAAAAACTGTTTTTT | CASRSRALENEKLFF
TRBJ2-2 | few | 16 | - | TRBV5-1 | TGCGCCAGCCGGACCATTTTCGGAGGTGACACCGGGGAGCTGTTTTTT | CASRTIFGGDTGELFF
TRBJ2-7 | many | 16 | TRBD1 | TRBV7-2 | TGTGCCAGCAGCTTAGTTTCACAGGGGTTCGGCTACGAGCAGTACTTC | CASSLVSQGFGYEQYF
TRBJ2-1 | many | 15 | - | TRBV7-2 | TGTGCCAGCGCCGGCCAAGCAGCAACAGCCGATGAGCAGTTCTTC | CASAGQAATADEQFF
TRBJ2-3 | few | 14 | - | TRBV12-3/TRBV12-4 | TGTGCCAGCAGTTTCCCGGCGTACACAGATACGCAGTATTTT | CASSFPAYTDTQYF
TRBJ2-4 | many | 21 | TRBD2 | TRBV7-2 | TGTGCCAGCAGCTTTAGGTCCACCGGACTAGCGGGGGGAAAACTCAAAAACATTCAGTACTTC | CASSFRSTGLAGGKLKNIQYF
TRBJ2-7 | - | 17 | - | TRBV7-4 | TGTGCCAGCAGATTGGTCGGAGGGGGCGAGGGATCCTACGAGCAGTACTTC | CASRLVGGGEGSYEQYF
TRBJ2-7 | many | 13 | - | TRBV7-3 | TGTGCCAGCAGCTTAATGGGGATCGGGGAGCAGTACTTC | CASSLMGIGEQYF
TRBJ1-6 | - | 13 | TRBD1 | TRBV20-1 | TGCAGTGCACGGACAGGGGACTATTCACCCCTCCACTTT | CSARTGDYSPLHF
TRBJ2-4 | - | 13 | TRBD2 | TRBV20-1 | TGCAGTGCTAGAGGACTAGCGGGAAACATTCAGTACTTC | CSARGLAGNIQYF
TRBJ2-2 | few | 15 | - | TRBV2 | TGTGCCAGCAGTGAGATCTCTGCGAACACCGGGGAGCTGTTTTTT | CASSEISANTGELFF
TRBJ1-3 | - | 16 | - | TRBV7-6 | TGTGCCAGCAGCCCTAAGTCGGACGGGTCTGGAAACACCATATATTTT | CASSPKSDGSGNTIYF
TRBJ2-5 | - | 13 | - | TRBV20-1 | TGCAGTGCTAGGCCCGGGAATCAAGAGACCCAGTACTTC | CSARPGNQETQYF
TRBJ2-4 | - | 13 | - | TRBV12-3/TRBV12-4 | TGTGCCAGCAGTTTAGATGGGGCGTACATTCAGTACTTC | CASSLDGAYIQYF
TRBJ2-1 | - | 15 | TRBD2 | TRBV6-2/TRBV6-3 | TGTGCCAGCAGTTACTCCGGGACTACCTACAATGAGCAGTTCTTC | CASSYSGTTYNEQFF
TRBJ1-5 | - | 14 | - | TRBV27 | TGTGCCAGCAGTCCTCTCTCCGGGAATCAGCCCCAGCATTTT | CASSPLSGNQPQHF
TRBJ1-1 | few | 15 | - | TRBV5-5 | TGTGCCAGCAGCTTGGTAATACCCATGAACACTGAAGCTTTCTTT | CASSLVIPMNTEAFF
TRBJ1-6 | - | 13 | - | TRBV12-3/TRBV12-4 | TGTGCCAGCAGTCCGGAGAACGGTTCACCCCTCCACTTT | CASSPENGSPLHF
TRBJ2-7 | - | 14 | - | TRBV19 | TGTGCCAGTAGTATAGATGACAGTTCCTACGAGCAGTACTTC | CASSIDDSSYEQYF
TRBJ2-4 | few | 15 | - | TRBV4-3 | TGCGCCAGCAGCCAAGTCGAGGGTGGCAAAAACATTCAGTACTTC | CASSQVEGGKNIQYF
TRBJ2-3 | - | 14 | - | TRBV19 | TGTGCCAGTAAACAGGGAACGAGCACAGATACGCAGTATTTT | CASKQGTSTDTQYF
TRBJ2-1 | few | 19 | - | TRBV15 | TGTGCCACCAGCAGTGACTGGGGGCCCCCCGCCTCTTCCTACAATGAGCAGTTCTTC | CATSSDWGPPASSYNEQFF
TRBJ2-3 | - | 13 | - | TRBV24-1 | TGTGCCACCAGTGATTATAGGGTGGATACGCAGTATTTT | CATSDYRVDTQYF
TRBJ1-1 | few | 15 | TRBD1 | TRBV4-2 | TGTGCCAGCAGCCAAGATCTGGACAGGGGGACTGAAGCTTTCTTT | CASSQDLDRGTEAFF
TRBJ1-6 | - | 14 | - | TRBV4-2 | TGTGCCAGCAGCCCCCCAGGGAATAATTCACCCCTCCACTTT | CASSPPGNNSPLHF